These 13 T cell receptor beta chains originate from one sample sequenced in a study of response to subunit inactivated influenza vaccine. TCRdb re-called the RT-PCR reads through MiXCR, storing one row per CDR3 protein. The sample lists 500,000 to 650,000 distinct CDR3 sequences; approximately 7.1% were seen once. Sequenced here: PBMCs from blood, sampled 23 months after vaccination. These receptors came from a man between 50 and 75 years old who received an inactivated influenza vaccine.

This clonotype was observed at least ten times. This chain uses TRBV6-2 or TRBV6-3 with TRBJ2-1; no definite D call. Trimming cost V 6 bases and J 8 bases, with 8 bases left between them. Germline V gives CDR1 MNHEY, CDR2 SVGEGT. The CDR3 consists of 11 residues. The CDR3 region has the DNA TGTGCCAGCAGCAAACCCGATGAGCAGTTCTTC. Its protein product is CASSKPDEQFF.

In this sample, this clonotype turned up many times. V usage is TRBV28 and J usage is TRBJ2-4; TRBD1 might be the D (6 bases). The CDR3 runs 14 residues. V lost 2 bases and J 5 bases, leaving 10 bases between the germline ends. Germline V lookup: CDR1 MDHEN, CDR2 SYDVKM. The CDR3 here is CASSLTGRENIQYF. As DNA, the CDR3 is TGTGCCAGCAGTTTAACAGGGCGGGAAAACATTCAGTACTTC.

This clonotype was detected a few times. The CDR3 loop is CSAGDHEQFF. CDR3 in DNA: TGCAGTGCGGGGGACCATGAGCAGTTCTTC. The genes are TRBV20-1 and TRBJ2-1; D might be TRBD1 or TRBD2, each matching 5 bases. CDR1 is DFQATT and CDR2 is SNEGSKA in the germline V gene (reference sequence). This CDR3 comprises 10 residues. Trimming cost V 6 bases and J 8 bases, with 8 bases left between them.

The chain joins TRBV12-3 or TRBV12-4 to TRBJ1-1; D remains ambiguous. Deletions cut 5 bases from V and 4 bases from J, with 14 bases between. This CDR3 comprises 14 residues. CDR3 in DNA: TGTGCCAGCAGTCCCCGTCCGAAGGGCACTGAAGCTTTCTTT. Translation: CASSPRPKGTEAFF.

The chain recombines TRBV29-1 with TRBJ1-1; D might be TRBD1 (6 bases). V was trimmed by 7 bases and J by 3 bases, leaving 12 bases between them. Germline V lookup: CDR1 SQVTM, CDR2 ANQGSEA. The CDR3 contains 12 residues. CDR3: CSGGRLDTEAFF. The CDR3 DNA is TGCAGCGGGGGGCGTCTGGACACTGAAGCTTTCTTT.

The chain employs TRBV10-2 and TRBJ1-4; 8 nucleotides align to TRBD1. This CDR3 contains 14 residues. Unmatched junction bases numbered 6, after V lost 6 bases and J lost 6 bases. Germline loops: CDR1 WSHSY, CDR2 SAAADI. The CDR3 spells CASRQGAEHEKLFF. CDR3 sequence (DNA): TGCGCCAGCAGGCAGGGGGCCGAGCATGAAAAACTGTTTTTT.

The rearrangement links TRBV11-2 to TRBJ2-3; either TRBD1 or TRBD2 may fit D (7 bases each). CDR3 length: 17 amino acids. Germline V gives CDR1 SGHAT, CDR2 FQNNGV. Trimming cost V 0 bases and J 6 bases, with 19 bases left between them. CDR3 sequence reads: CASSLEMGRGRWDTQYF. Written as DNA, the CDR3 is TGTGCCAGCAGCTTAGAGATGGGGAGGGGGCGGTGGGATACGCAGTATTTT.

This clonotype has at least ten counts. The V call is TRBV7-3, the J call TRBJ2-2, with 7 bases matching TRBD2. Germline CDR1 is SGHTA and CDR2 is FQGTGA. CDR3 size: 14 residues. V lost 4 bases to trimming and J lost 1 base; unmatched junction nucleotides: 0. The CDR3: CASSSSGNTGELFF. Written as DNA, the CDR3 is TGTGCCAGCAGCTCTAGCGGGAACACCGGGGAGCTGTTTTTT.

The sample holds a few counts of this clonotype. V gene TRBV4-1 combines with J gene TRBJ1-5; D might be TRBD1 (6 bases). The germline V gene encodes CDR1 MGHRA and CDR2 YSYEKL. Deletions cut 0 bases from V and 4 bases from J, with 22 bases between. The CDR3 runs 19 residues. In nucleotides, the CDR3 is TGCGCCAGCAGCCAAGATGGTCCAAGGGCCCACAGGGATAATCAGCCCCAGCATTTT. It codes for CASSQDGPRAHRDNQPQHF.

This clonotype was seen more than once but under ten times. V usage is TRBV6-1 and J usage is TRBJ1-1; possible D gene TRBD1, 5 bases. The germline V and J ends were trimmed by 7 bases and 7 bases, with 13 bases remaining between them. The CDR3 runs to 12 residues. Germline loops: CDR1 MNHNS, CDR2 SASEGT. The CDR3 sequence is CASNRQGGEAFF. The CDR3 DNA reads TGTGCCAGCAACCGGCAGGGAGGTGAAGCTTTCTTT.

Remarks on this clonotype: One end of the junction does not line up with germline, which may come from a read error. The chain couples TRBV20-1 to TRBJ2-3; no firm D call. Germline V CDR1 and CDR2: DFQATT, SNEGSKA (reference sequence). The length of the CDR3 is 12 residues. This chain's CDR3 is CGAPPGGDTQYF. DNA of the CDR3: TGCGGTGCCCCGCCGGGCGGAGATACGCAGTATTTT.

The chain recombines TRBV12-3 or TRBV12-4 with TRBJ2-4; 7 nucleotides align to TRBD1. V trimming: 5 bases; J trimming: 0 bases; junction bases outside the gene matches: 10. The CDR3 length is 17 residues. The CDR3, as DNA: TGTGCCAGCAGTGTGACAGGGTCCACAGTAGCCAAAAACATTCAGTACTTC. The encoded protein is CASSVTGSTVAKNIQYF.

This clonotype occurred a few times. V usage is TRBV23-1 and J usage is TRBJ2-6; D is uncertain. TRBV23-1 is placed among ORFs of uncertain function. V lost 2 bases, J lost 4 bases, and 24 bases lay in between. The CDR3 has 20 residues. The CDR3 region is CASSQRPDSGPPLGANVLTF. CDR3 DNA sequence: TGCGCCAGCAGTCAAAGGCCAGATTCAGGTCCCCCCCTCGGGGCCAACGTCCTGACTTTC.